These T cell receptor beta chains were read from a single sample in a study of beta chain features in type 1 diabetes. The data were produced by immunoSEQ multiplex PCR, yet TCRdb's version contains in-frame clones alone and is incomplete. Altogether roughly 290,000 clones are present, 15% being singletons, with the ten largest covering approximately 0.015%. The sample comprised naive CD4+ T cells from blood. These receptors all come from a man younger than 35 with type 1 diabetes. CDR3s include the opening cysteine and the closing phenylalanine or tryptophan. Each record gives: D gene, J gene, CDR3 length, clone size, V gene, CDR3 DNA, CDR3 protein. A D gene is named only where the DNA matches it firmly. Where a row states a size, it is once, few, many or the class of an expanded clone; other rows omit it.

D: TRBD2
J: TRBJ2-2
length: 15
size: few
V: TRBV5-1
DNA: TGCGCCAGCAGCTCCGGGACTAGCGGGGCCGGGGAGCTGTTTTTT
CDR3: CASSSGTSGAGELFF

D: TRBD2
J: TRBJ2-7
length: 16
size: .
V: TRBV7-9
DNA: TGTGCCAGCAGCTCTAACCAGCGGGGATACTCCTACGAGCAGTACTTC
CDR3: CASSSNQRGYSYEQYF

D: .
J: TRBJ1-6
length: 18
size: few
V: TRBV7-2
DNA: TGTGCCAGCAGCAGTGGACAGCAATTAATCTCCTATAATTCACCCCTCCACTTT
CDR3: CASSSGQQLISYNSPLHF

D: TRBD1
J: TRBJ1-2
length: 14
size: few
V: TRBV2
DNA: TGTGCCAGCAGGGGGACAGGGGGCGTCGGTGGCTACACCTTC
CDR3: CASRGTGGVGGYTF

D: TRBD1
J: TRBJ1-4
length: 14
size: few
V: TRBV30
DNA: TGTGCCTGGAGGGCGTTAGGGGGCAATGAAAAACTGTTTTTT
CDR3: CAWRALGGNEKLFF

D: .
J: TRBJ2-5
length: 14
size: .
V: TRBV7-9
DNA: TGTGCCAGCAGCCTAAATACCATTCGAGAGACCCAGTACTTC
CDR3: CASSLNTIRETQYF

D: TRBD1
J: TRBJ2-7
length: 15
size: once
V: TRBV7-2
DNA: TGTGCCAGCAGCTTCGGAGACAGGGTCTCTCGCGAGCAGTACTTC
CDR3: CASSFGDRVSREQYF

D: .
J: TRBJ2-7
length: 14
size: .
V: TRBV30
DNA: TGTGCCTGGAGTGTACAAGGGGTTATCTACGAGCAGTACTTC
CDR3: CAWSVQGVIYEQYF

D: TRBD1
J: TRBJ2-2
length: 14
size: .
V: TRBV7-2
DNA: TGTGCCAGCACCCCGACAGGGTTCACCGGGGAGCTGTTTTTT
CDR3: CASTPTGFTGELFF

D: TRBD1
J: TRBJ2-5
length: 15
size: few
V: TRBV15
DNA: TGTGCCACCAGCAGACGACAGGGCAGTATAGAGACCCAGTACTTC
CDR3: CATSRRQGSIETQYF

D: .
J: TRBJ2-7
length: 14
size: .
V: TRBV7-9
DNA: TGTGCCAGCAGTAACGCGGGTCTCGTCTCCGAGCAGTACTTC
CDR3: CASSNAGLVSEQYF

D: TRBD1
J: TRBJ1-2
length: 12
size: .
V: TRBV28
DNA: TGTGCCAGCAGTGGGACAGGGAAGGGCTACACCTTC
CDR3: CASSGTGKGYTF

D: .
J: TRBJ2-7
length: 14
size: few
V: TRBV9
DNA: TGTGCCAGCAGCGCCAGACTAGACTCCTACGAGCAGTACTTC
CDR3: CASSARLDSYEQYF

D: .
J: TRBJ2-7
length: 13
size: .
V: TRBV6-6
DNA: TGTGCCAGCAGTTACAGGGAGGCCTACGAGCAGTACTTC
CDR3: CASSYREAYEQYF

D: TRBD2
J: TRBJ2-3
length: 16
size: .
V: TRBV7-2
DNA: TGTGCCAGCAGCCTAGGACTAGCGGGATTCACAGATACGCAGTATTTT
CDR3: CASSLGLAGFTDTQYF

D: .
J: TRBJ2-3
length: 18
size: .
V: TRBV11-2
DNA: TGTGCCAGCAGCTTAGTCGGAAAGGCAGGGCGTAGCACAGATACGCAGTATTTT
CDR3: CASSLVGKAGRSTDTQYF

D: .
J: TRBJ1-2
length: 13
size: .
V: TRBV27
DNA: TGTGCCAGCAGTTTAGCCCGGTACTATGGCTACACCTTC
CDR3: CASSLARYYGYTF

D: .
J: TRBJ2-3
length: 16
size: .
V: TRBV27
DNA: TGTGCCAGCAGTTCCACCCCCGACAGAACCACAGATACGCAGTATTTT
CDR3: CASSSTPDRTTDTQYF

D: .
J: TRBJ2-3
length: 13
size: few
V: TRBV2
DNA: TGTGCCAGCAGAGCGGGCTCCCCAGATACGCAGTATTTT
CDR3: CASRAGSPDTQYF

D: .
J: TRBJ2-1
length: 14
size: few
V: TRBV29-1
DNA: TGCAGCGTTGATGCCAGGCTCTCGGGGAATGAGCAGTTCTTC
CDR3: CSVDARLSGNEQFF

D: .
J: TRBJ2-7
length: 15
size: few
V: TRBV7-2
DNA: TGTGCCAGCAGCTTTCGTGGGGGGTCCCCCTACGAGCAGTACTTC
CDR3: CASSFRGGSPYEQYF

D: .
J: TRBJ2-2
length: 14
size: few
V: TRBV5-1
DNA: TGCGCCAGCAGCGGAACCCAGGGGATCGGGGAGCTGTTTTTT
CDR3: CASSGTQGIGELFF

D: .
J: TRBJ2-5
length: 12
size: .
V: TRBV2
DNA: TGTGCCAGCAGTACAGGGATGGAGACCCAGTACTTC
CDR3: CASSTGMETQYF

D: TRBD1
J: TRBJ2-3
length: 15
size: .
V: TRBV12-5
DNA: TGTGCTAGTGGTGACCGGACAGGAGGCACAGATACGCAGTATTTT
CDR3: CASGDRTGGTDTQYF

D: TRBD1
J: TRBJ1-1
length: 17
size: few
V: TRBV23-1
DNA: TGCGCCAGCAGTCAATCGGGACAGGGCAGCATGAACACTGAAGCTTTCTTT
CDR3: CASSQSGQGSMNTEAFF

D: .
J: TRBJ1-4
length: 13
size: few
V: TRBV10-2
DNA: TGCGCCAGCATGAGGGCTACTAATGAAAAACTGTTTTTT
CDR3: CASMRATNEKLFF

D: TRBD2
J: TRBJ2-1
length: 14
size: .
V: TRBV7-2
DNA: TGTGCCAGCACCCCTAGCGGGGGGGCCGGTGAGCAGTTCTTC
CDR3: CASTPSGGAGEQFF

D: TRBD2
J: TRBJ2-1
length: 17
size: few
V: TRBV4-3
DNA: TGCGCCAGCAGCCCTCGCACCCCTAGCGGGGATTACAATGAGCAGTTCTTC
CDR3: CASSPRTPSGDYNEQFF

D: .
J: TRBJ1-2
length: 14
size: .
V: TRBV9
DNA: TGTGCCAGCAGCGTAGGCGAGGCAGGGTATGGCTACACCTTC
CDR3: CASSVGEAGYGYTF

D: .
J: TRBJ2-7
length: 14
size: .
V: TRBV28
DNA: TGTGCCAGCAGTTCCCCCCCAGGCTCCTACGAGCAGTACTTC
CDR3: CASSSPPGSYEQYF

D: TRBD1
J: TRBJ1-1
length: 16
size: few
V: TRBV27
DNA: TGTGCCAGCACCCTTATCCCGGGACAGGGGAACACTGAAGCTTTCTTT
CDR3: CASTLIPGQGNTEAFF

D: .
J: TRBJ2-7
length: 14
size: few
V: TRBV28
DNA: TGTGCCAGCAGTGGGCCCAACAGATCCTACGAGCAGTACTTC
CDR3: CASSGPNRSYEQYF

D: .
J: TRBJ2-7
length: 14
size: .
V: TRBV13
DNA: TGTGCCAGCAGCCTCCGGGAGAAGTACTACGAGCAGTACTTC
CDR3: CASSLREKYYEQYF

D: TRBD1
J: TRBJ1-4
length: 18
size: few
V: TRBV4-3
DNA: TGCGCCAGCAGCCAAGGAGAGGGGGCTTTGGGAACTAATGAAAAACTGTTTTTT
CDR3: CASSQGEGALGTNEKLFF

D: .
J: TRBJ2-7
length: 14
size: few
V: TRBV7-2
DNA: TGTGCCAGCAGCCAAATCGCAGGGCCCCACGAGCAGTACTTC
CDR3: CASSQIAGPHEQYF

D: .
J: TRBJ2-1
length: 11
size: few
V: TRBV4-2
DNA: TGTGCCAGCAGCTCTCCCAATGAGCAGTTCTTC
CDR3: CASSSPNEQFF

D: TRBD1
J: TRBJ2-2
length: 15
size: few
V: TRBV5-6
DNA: TGTGCCAGCAGCTTCAGGGGGCTGGGAGTCGGGGAGCTGTTTTTT
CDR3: CASSFRGLGVGELFF

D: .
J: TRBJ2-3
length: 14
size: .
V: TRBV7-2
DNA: TGTGCCAGCAGCTTAGCTTCGGTGACAGATACGCAGTATTTT
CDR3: CASSLASVTDTQYF

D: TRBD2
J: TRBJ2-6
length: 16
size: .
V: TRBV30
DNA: TGTGCCTGTTCCCCGGGACTAGCGGCTGGGGCCAACGTCCTGACTTTC
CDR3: CACSPGLAAGANVLTF

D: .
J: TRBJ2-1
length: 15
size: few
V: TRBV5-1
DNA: TGCGCCAGCAGCTTGGGCGGTCCCTCCTACAATGAGCAGTTCTTC
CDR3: CASSLGGPSYNEQFF

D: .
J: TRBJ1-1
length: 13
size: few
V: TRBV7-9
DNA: TGTGCCAGCAGCTTTACGTCGGTCTCCGAAGCTTTCTTT
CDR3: CASSFTSVSEAFF

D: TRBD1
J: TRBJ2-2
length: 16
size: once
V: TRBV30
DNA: TGTGCCTGGAGTAAAATAGGACAGGGCGTTACAGGGGAGCTGTTTTTT
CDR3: CAWSKIGQGVTGELFF

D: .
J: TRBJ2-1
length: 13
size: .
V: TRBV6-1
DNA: TGTGCCAGCAGTGAAGCTATTCGGGGTGAGCAGTTCTTC
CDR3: CASSEAIRGEQFF

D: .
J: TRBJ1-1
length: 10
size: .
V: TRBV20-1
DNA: TGCAGCGCGGGCCGCAGCGAAGCTTTCTTT
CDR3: CSAGRSEAFF

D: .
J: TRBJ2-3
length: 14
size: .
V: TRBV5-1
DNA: TGCGCCAGCAGCTCAAGTCAGTTCACAGATACGCAGTATTTT
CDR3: CASSSSQFTDTQYF

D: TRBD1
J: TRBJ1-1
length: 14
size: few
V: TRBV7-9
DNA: TGTGCCAGCAGCCCGACAGGGCTGAACACTGAAGCTTTCTTT
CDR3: CASSPTGLNTEAFF

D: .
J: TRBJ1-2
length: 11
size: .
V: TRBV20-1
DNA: TGCAGTGCTACAGGGGTTTATGGCTACACCTTC
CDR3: CSATGVYGYTF

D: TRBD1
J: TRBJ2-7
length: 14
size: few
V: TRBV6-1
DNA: TGTGCCAGCAGTAACCGGGACAGGGTTCACGAGCAGTACTTC
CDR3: CASSNRDRVHEQYF

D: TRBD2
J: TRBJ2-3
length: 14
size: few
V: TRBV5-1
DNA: TGCGCCAGCAGCTTTAGCGGGAGAACAGATACGCAGTATTTT
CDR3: CASSFSGRTDTQYF

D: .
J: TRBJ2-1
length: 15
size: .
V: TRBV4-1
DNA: TGCGCCAGCAGCCAAGTCGGTATAGGAGGTGGCGAGCAGTTCTTC
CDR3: CASSQVGIGGGEQFF

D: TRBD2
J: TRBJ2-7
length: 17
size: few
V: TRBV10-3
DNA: TGTGCCATCAGTTCGACTAGCGGGAGCCCCATCTCCTACGAGCAGTACTTC
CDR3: CAISSTSGSPISYEQYF

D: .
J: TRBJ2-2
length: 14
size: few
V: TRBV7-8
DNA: TGTGCCAGCAGCTTAGAAAGCGCCGCCGGGGAGCTGTTTTTT
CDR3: CASSLESAAGELFF

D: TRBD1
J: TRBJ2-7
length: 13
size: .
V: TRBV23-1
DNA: TGCGCCAGCAGGCGCCGGGACAGGTACGAGCAGTACTTC
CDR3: CASRRRDRYEQYF

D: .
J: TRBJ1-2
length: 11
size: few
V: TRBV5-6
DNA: TGTGCCAGCAGCTTAAATCAGGGGTACACCTTC
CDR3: CASSLNQGYTF

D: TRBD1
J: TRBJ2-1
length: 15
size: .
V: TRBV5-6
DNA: TGTGCCAGCAGCTTTCTGGGACAGGGGAACAATGAGCAGTTCTTC
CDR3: CASSFLGQGNNEQFF

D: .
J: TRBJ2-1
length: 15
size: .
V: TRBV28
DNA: TGTGCCAGCAGTTTGGTCGGGGATAGTCACCATGAGCAGTTCTTC
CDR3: CASSLVGDSHHEQFF

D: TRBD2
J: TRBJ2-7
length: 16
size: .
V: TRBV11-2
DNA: TGTGCCAGCAGCCCCAGACTAGCGGGGGGGGGAGACGAGCAGTACTTC
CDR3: CASSPRLAGGGDEQYF

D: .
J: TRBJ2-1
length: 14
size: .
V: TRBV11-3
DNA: TGTGCCAGCAGCTTAGAAAGGGGAACCGATGAGCAGTTCTTC
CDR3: CASSLERGTDEQFF

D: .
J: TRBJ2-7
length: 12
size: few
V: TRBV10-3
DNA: TGTGCCATCACTAGAGACGGCTACGAGCAGTACTTC
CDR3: CAITRDGYEQYF

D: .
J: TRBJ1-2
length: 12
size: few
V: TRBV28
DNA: TGTGCCACACGGGACACATCCTATGGCTACACCTTC
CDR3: CATRDTSYGYTF